A selection of T cell receptor beta chains follows, all from one sample in a study of PD-1 blockade in classical Hodgkin lymphoma. The repertoire was sequenced with immunoSEQ multiplex PCR; TCRdb's copy has only in-frame clones and lacks some. The sample records tens of thousands of clones, approximately 91% being singletons. Material: peripheral blood mononuclear cells (PBMCs), obtained at baseline. These receptors came from a human donor with classical Hodgkin lymphoma. Both conserved end residues are part of each CDR3. A D gene is named only where the DNA matches it firmly. Some rows mark clone size as missing; the rest say once, few, many or name a class of expanded clone.

D gene,V gene,J gene,clone size,CDR3 protein,CDR3 DNA
.,TRBV6-6,TRBJ2-2,.,CASSYLETGELFF,TGTGCCAGCAGTTACCTCGAAACCGGGGAGCTGTTTTTT
.,TRBV4-1,TRBJ1-2,.,CASSQDPIQSLGYTF,TGCGCCAGCAGCCAAGATCCAATTCAGAGCCTAGGCTACACCTTC
TRBD2,TRBV18,TRBJ2-7,.,CASSPNTSGRFYEQYF,TGTGCCAGCTCACCGAATACCAGCGGGAGATTCTACGAGCAGTACTTC
.,TRBV7-2,TRBJ2-1,.,CASSFTGTTGYEQFF,TGTGCCAGCAGCTTTACCGGGACGACTGGGTATGAGCAGTTCTTC
TRBD1,TRBV18,TRBJ2-7,.,CASSPTGPDEQYF,TGTGCCAGCTCCCCGACAGGGCCGGACGAGCAGTACTTC
TRBD2,TRBV30,TRBJ2-7,.,CAWNRLAGSYEQYF,TGTGCCTGGAACAGACTAGCGGGCTCCTACGAGCAGTACTTC
.,TRBV2,TRBJ1-1,.,CASSEVPQMNTEAFF,TGTGCCAGCAGTGAAGTTCCACAGATGAACACTGAAGCTTTCTTT
TRBD2,TRBV10-1,TRBJ2-4,.,CASSSGDAKNIQYF,TGCGCCAGCAGTAGCGGGGATGCCAAAAACATTCAGTACTTC
.,TRBV7-2,TRBJ1-3,.,CASSLTISADTIYF,TGTGCCAGCAGCTTGACTATTTCCGCGGACACCATATATTTT
.,TRBV5-8,TRBJ1-5,.,CASSRTRQSNQPQHF,TGTGCCAGCAGCCGGACAAGGCAAAGCAATCAGCCCCAGCATTTT
.,TRBV19,TRBJ1-1,.,CASSSRGAEAFF,TGTGCCAGTAGTTCCCGGGGAGCTGAAGCTTTCTTT
TRBD1,TRBV13,TRBJ1-1,.,CASSPRQGGTEAFF,TGTGCCAGCAGCCCAAGACAGGGCGGCACTGAAGCTTTCTTT
.,TRBV5-6,TRBJ2-7,.,CASSLVFGDEQYF,TGTGCCAGCAGCTTAGTTTTCGGGGACGAGCAGTACTTC
TRBD2,TRBV7-2,TRBJ2-7,.,CASSAGLAGSSYEQYF,TGTGCCAGCAGCGCGGGACTAGCGGGGAGCTCCTACGAGCAGTACTTC
.,TRBV6-5,TRBJ2-3,.,CASSPGLPTDTQYF,TGTGCCAGCAGCCCCGGACTACCCACGGATACGCAGTATTTT
TRBD2,TRBV5-8,TRBJ2-1,.,CASSHGGGKFF,TGTGCCAGCAGTCACGGGGGGGGAAAGTTCTTC
.,TRBV7-7,TRBJ2-2,once,CASSLATGPLNTGELFF,TGTGCTAGCAGCTTAGCGACGGGTCCCCTGAACACCGGGGAGCTGTTTTTT
TRBD2,TRBV9,TRBJ2-1,.,CASSVVGTSGSIGRNEQFF,TGTGCCAGCAGCGTAGTGGGGACTAGCGGGAGTATTGGCCGGAATGAGCAGTTCTTC
.,TRBV29-1,TRBJ1-2,.,CRVADYGYTF,TGCAGGGTCGCGGATTATGGCTACACCTTC
TRBD1,TRBV28,TRBJ1-5,.,CASSLGHRGPQPQHF,TGTGCCAGCAGTTTGGGCCACAGGGGGCCTCAGCCCCAGCATTTT
.,TRBV6-5,TRBJ2-7,.,CASSGPTKEQYF,TGTGCCAGCAGTGGACCGACCAAGGAGCAGTACTTC
.,TRBV4-2,TRBJ1-1,once,CASSQDGGRWLAEAFF,TGTGCCAGCAGCCAAGATGGGGGTCGGTGGTTGGCTGAAGCTTTCTTT
.,TRBV4-1,TRBJ2-1,.,CASSPGTVTYNEQFF,TGCGCCAGCAGCCCCGGGACGGTGACCTACAATGAGCAGTTCTTC
TRBD1,TRBV28,TRBJ2-7,.,CASSGPGQGLNEQYF,TGTGCCAGCAGTGGACCGGGACAGGGTTTAAACGAGCAGTACTTC
.,TRBV7-7,TRBJ2-1,.,CASSLAGSYNEQFF,TGTGCTAGCAGCTTGGCGGGCTCCTACAATGAGCAGTTCTTC
TRBD2,TRBV5-4,TRBJ2-1,.,CASSLLRGVAGDNEQFF,TGTGCCAGCAGCTTGTTACGGGGGGTAGCGGGTGACAATGAGCAGTTCTTC
.,TRBV7-9,TRBJ2-1,.,CASGVIGLPLGNEQFF,TGTGCCAGCGGAGTGATCGGACTTCCGCTGGGGAATGAGCAGTTCTTC
TRBD1,TRBV18,TRBJ2-7,.,CASSPDRGRAYEQYF,TGTGCCAGCTCACCTGACAGGGGGCGCGCCTACGAGCAGTACTTC
.,TRBV28,TRBJ1-1,.,CASSLVRGMNTEAFF,TGTGCCAGCAGTTTAGTAAGGGGTATGAACACTGAAGCTTTCTTT
TRBD1,TRBV6-8,TRBJ2-7,.,CASRPPGQGPYEQYF,TGTGCCAGCAGGCCCCCGGGACAGGGTCCCTACGAGCAGTACTTC
.,TRBV19,TRBJ2-6,few,CASSMQRLSGANVLTF,TGTGCCAGTAGTATGCAGCGCCTCTCTGGGGCCAACGTCCTGACTTTC
.,TRBV29-1,TRBJ2-3,.,CSVGYGASTDTQYF,TGCAGCGTCGGATACGGTGCTAGCACAGATACGCAGTATTTT
.,TRBV7-9,TRBJ2-7,.,CASRTTVLGIYEQYF,TGTGCCAGCAGGACCACGGTGCTAGGGATCTACGAGCAGTACTTC
.,TRBV19,TRBJ1-2,.,CASSIAENYGYTF,TGTGCCAGTAGTATTGCGGAAAACTATGGCTACACCTTC
.,TRBV6-6,TRBJ1-6,.,CASKRSSDSPLHF,TGTGCCAGCAAACGTTCCAGCGACTCACCCCTCCACTTT
TRBD1,TRBV19,TRBJ1-5,few,CASSIPGQGILQPQHF,TGTGCCAGTAGTATTCCGGGACAGGGGATCCTACAGCCCCAGCATTTT
TRBD2,TRBV7-6,TRBJ2-1,.,CASSLPGLGNQVEQFF,TGTGCCAGCAGCCTTCCGGGACTAGGGAACCAGGTAGAGCAGTTCTTC
.,TRBV5-1,TRBJ2-2,.,CASSESPIGQSLNTGELFF,TGCGCCAGCAGCGAATCCCCTATCGGGCAGTCCCTTAACACCGGGGAGCTGTTTTTT
.,TRBV6-5,TRBJ2-3,.,CASSRARGDTQYF,TGTGCCAGCAGTCGTGCCAGGGGAGATACGCAGTATTTT
.,TRBV28,TRBJ2-7,few,CASRQLRLSKHEQYF,TGTGCCAGCAGGCAACTCAGGCTTAGCAAGCACGAGCAGTACTTC
.,TRBV11-3,TRBJ2-1,.,CASSLAGLYNEQFF,TGTGCCAGCAGCTTAGCGGGACTCTACAATGAGCAGTTCTTC
.,TRBV7-8,TRBJ1-1,.,CASSSGGWSGIRNTEAFF,TGTGCCAGCAGCAGCGGGGGGTGGTCTGGGATAAGGAACACTGAAGCTTTCTTT